This record concerns one TCR beta chain sequence. This CDR3 is missing its conserved last phenylalanine or tryptophan, likely due to a read error. TCR beta CDR3 amplification used RNA transcripts. HTBI primers were employed in first-round RT-PCR, then a second-round multiplex PCR followed. TCRdb fed the multiplex PCR reads into MiXCR, producing one record per CDR3 protein. The data hold under 250,000 distinct CDR3 sequences, with 20% to 25% observed a single time. Germline V CDR1 and CDR2: LNHDA, SQIVND (reference sequence). CDR3 length: 14 residues. The ends lost 7 bases at V and 2 bases at J; junction bases unmatched: 5. The data belong to a study of Graves' ophthalmopathy and Graves' hyperthyroidism.

This sequence originates from a woman aged 50 to 60 with Graves' ophthalmopathy. The specimen sequenced was peripheral blood. V is TRBV19 and J is TRBJ2-7; 10 positions match TRBD1. In DNA, the CDR3 is TGTGCCAGTACCGACAGGGGGCTGGCCTACGAGCAGTACTCC. It encodes CASTDRGLAYEQYS.